The 22 T cell receptor beta chains in this list originate from one sample, sequenced in a study of cytomegalovirus exposure and HLA in healthy donors. A multiplex PCR was run with 60 Vbeta primers and 13 Jbeta primers. The method was immunoSEQ multiplex PCR; TCRdb's version includes in-frame clones alone and lacks a portion of them. This sample has some 200,000 clones, with roughly 78% found just once. Sample: PBMCs. The receptor set was obtained from a girl between 10 and 17 years old in good health and CMV-seropositive.

The chain joins TRBV19 to TRBJ1-6, with TRBD1 as a possible D gene (6 bases). The CDR3 is 16 amino acids. Deletions cut 3 bases from V and 7 bases from J, with 16 bases between. In germline, CDR1 is LNHDA, CDR2 SQIVND (reference sequence). CDR3 region: CASSMGTRGANSPLHF. Written as DNA, the CDR3 is TGTGCCAGTAGTATGGGGACTCGGGGGGCAAATTCACCCCTCCACTTT.

J is TRBJ2-5 and V is TRBV6-5; no definite D call. In germline, CDR1 is MNHEY, CDR2 SVGAGI. The ends were cut back, 6 bases at V and 2 bases at J, with 13 bases in the middle. CDR3 length equals 14 residues. CDR3 DNA sequence: TGTGCCAGCAGCCCTGGAGAAGCTCAAGAGACCCAGTACTTC. Translation gives CASSPGEAQETQYF.

The rearrangement uses TRBV7-8 and TRBJ2-3, with D tentatively TRBD2 (6 bases). V shed 5 bases and J shed 8 bases, with 23 bases lying between them. The CDR3 covers 16 residues. CDR1 is SGHVS, CDR2 FQNEAQ, per germline. CDR3 amino acids: CASSGPTSPATVTQYF. The CDR3 DNA reads TGTGCCAGCAGCGGTCCGACTAGTCCCGCCACCGTTACGCAGTATTTT.

This clone has only a few counts. The chain has TRBV19 and TRBJ2-2; no clear D. CDR1 is LNHDA, CDR2 SQIVND, per germline (reference sequence). The V end was cut by 1 base, the J end by 2 bases, with 2 bases between. The CDR3 has 13 amino acids. The CDR3 spells CASSIANTGELFF. CDR3 DNA: TGTGCCAGTAGTATAGCTAACACCGGGGAGCTGTTTTTT.

The rearrangement joins TRBV2 to TRBJ2-5, with no clear D. CDR1 and CDR2 (germline): SNHLY, FYNNEI. The CDR3 runs 11 residues. V was shortened by 5 bases and J by 5 bases, with 6 bases between the two germline ends. The CDR3 loop is CASSQVETQYF. The DNA of the CDR3 is TGTGCCAGCAGTCAGGTGGAGACCCAGTACTTC. Using reference TRBV2 and TRBJ2-5 for the parts outside the CDR3, the full variable domain is EPEVTQTPSHQVTQMGQEVILRCVPISNHLYFYWYRQILGQKVEFLVSFYNNEISEKSEIFDDQFSVERPDGSNFTLKIRSTKLEDSAMYFCASSQVETQYFGPGTRLLVL.

The gene calls are TRBV5-4 and TRBJ1-3; D gene ambiguous. With 0 bases removed from V and 4 bases from J, the gap between germline ends came to 11 bases. This CDR3 region has 15 residues. Per the germline V gene, CDR1 is SGHNT and CDR2 is YYREEE (reference sequence). The CDR3 nucleotides read TGTGCCAGCAGCTTGGCCGCCGGGAAAGGAAACACCATATATTTT. It is translated as CASSLAAGKGNTIYF.

The genes are TRBV27 and TRBJ2-1; 7 bases fit TRBD1. In germline, CDR1 is MNHEY, CDR2 SMNVEV (reference sequence). CDR3 length equals 18 residues. The V segment lost 5 bases and the J segment 5 bases; nucleotides outside the gene matches: 18. The CDR3 bases are TGTGCCAGCAGTCCCCAACCGAAGGGGGCGCGGAGAAACAATGAGCAGTTCTTC. This translates into CASSPQPKGARRNNEQFF.

The gene calls are TRBV6-8 and TRBJ1-3, with a tentative D call TRBD1 (6 bases). CDR1 and CDR2 from the germline V gene are MNHGY and SAAAGT. V lost 2 bases and J lost 2, with 10 bases in between. The CDR3 extends over 15 amino acids. As DNA, the CDR3 is TGTGCCAGCAGTTACGGCAGGGGTGCTGGAAACACCATATATTTT. Its translation: CASSYGRGAGNTIYF.

The table lists this clone with a few counts. This chain connects TRBV6-1 to TRBJ2-3, with 8 positions matching TRBD1. The V and J ends lost 3 bases and 7 bases, in that order; junction bases with no gene match: 12. This CDR3 is built from 16 residues. Germline assignment: CDR1 MNHNS and CDR2 SASEGT. The CDR3 reads CASSDGVGRGRNTQYF. The CDR3 bases are TGTGCCAGCAGTGATGGGGTGGGCAGGGGGCGAAATACGCAGTATTTT.

The CDR3 sequence is CASSPGTGTINEQFF. In DNA form, the CDR3 reads TGTGCCAGCAGTCCCGGGACAGGGACAATAAATGAGCAGTTCTTC. The chain joins TRBV6-5 to TRBJ2-1; 9 bases are a match to TRBD1. Looked up from germline, CDR1 is MNHEY and CDR2 is SVGAGI. This CDR3 comprises 15 residues. Germline trimming cut 5 bases from V and 7 bases from J; bases unmatched to any gene: 9.

The chain is built from TRBV5-1 and TRBJ1-4; 8 bases agree with TRBD1. V gave up 5 bases and J gave up 5 bases; unmatched junction bases: 11. Germline V gene lookup returns CDR1 SGHRS and CDR2 YFSETQ. The CDR3 contains 16 residues. The CDR3 spells CASSRGDGTGNEKLFF. The CDR3 DNA reads TGCGCCAGCAGTCGGGGGGATGGGACAGGCAATGAAAAACTGTTTTTT. Using reference TRBV5-1 and TRBJ1-4 for the parts outside the CDR3, the full variable domain is KAGVTQTPRYLIKTRGQQVTLSCSPISGHRSVSWYQQTPGQGLQFLFEYFSETQRNKGNFPGRFSGRQFSNSRSEMNVSTLELGDSALYLCASSRGDGTGNEKLFFGSGTQLSVL.

The rearrangement links TRBV5-1 to TRBJ2-3; 10 bases are a match to TRBD2. From germline, CDR1 is SGHRS and CDR2 YFSETQ. Trimming cost V 3 bases and J 1 base; bases outside gene matches: 5. The CDR3 is 16 residues long. The CDR3 sequence: CASSWTGTSGTDTQYF. CDR3 DNA sequence: TGCGCCAGCAGCTGGACCGGGACTAGCGGCACAGATACGCAGTATTTT.

The V gene is TRBV6-1, the J gene TRBJ2-1; D perhaps matches TRBD2 (5 bases). The CDR3 runs to 12 residues. V lost 11 bases to trimming and J lost 9 bases, with 17 bases between them. Germline CDR1 and CDR2: MNHNS and SASEGT. The CDR3 DNA reads TGTGCCGTTCGAGGGTTAGGAGGTGAGCAGTTCTTC. This translates into CAVRGLGGEQFF.

The V call is TRBV5-6, the J call TRBJ2-5; TRBD2 matches at 11 bases. The CDR3 length is 17 residues. Germline values: CDR1 SGHDT, CDR2 YYEEEE. J lost 5 bases, V lost 2 bases, and 11 bases had no gene match. CDR3 DNA sequence: TGTGCCAGCAGCTTCTCACTAGCGGGGGAGAAAAGGGAGACCCAGTACTTC. Translated: CASSFSLAGEKRETQYF.

The genes are TRBV29-1 and TRBJ2-7; D remains unclear. The V end was cut by 6 bases, the J end by 3 bases, with 9 bases between. Germline-derived CDR1 and CDR2 are SQVTM and ANQGSEA. This CDR3 contains 11 residues. The CDR3 loop reads CSVSEVYEQYF. In DNA, the CDR3 is TGCAGCGTCTCCGAGGTCTACGAGCAGTACTTC.

This clone was seen more than once but under ten times. This chain connects TRBV5-4 to TRBJ2-5; 11 nucleotides agree with TRBD2. This CDR3 spans 15 amino acids. Looked up from germline, CDR1 is SGHNT and CDR2 is YYREEE (reference sequence). Losses at the gene ends were 3 bases for V and 7 bases for J; bases not matched to a gene: 8. CDR3 bases: TGTGCCAGCAGCTCTAGCGGGGGGCCCCTCGGGACCCAGTACTTC. Encoded protein: CASSSSGGPLGTQYF.

This clone was recorded a few times. J is TRBJ1-1 and V is TRBV7-9, with 8 bases lining up with TRBD1. The germline gives CDR1 SEHNR, CDR2 FQNEAQ (reference sequence). Losses at the gene ends were 11 bases for V and 9 bases for J; bases not matched to a gene: 14. This CDR3 has 13 residues. The CDR3 bases are TGTGCCCTGGTGGCCGGACAGGGTGGACAAGCTTTCTTT. It codes for CALVAGQGGQAFF.

The chain carries TRBV10-2 and TRBJ2-7; 7 bases map to TRBD1. Trimming at V came to 7 bases and at J to 0 bases, leaving 3 bases not matched to a gene. Germline V gene sequence: CDR1 WSHSY, CDR2 SAAADI. This CDR3 contains 13 residues. The CDR3 protein is CASTWDSSYEQYF. CDR3 nucleotide sequence: TGCGCCAGCACCTGGGACAGCTCCTACGAGCAGTACTTC.

This chain links TRBV11-2 with TRBJ1-3; D remains unclear. CDR3 length equals 14 residues. In germline, CDR1 is SGHAT, CDR2 FQNNGV. The V and J ends lost 1 base and 5 bases respectively, with 9 bases between them. The CDR3 DNA follows: TGTGCCAGCAGCTTAGGACAATCCAGAAACACCATATATTTT. Its translation is CASSLGQSRNTIYF. Full variable domain (rest looked up from reference TRBV11-2 and TRBJ1-3): EAGVAQSPRYKIIEKRQSVAFWCNPISGHATLYWYQQILGQGPKLLIQFQNNGVVDDSQLPKDRFSAERLKGVDSTLKIQPAKLEDSAVYLCASSLGQSRNTIYFGEGSWLTVV.

The chain combines TRBV10-2 with TRBJ1-1; the D gene is possibly TRBD1 (6 bases). Trimming removed 2 bases at V and 5 bases at J, with 15 bases between. From germline, CDR1 is WSHSY and CDR2 SAAADI. This CDR3 has 15 amino acids. CDR3: CASSEPLQGSTEAFF. DNA of the CDR3: TGCGCCAGCAGTGAGCCCCTACAGGGTAGTACTGAAGCTTTCTTT.

V is TRBV19 and J is TRBJ1-3, with a weak D call TRBD1 (5 bases). From germline, CDR1 is LNHDA and CDR2 SQIVND (reference sequence). V was shortened by 4 bases and J by 3 bases, with 7 bases between the two germline ends. The CDR3 loop spans 13 amino acids. DNA for the CDR3: TGTGCCAGTAGTAAGGGGATTGGAAACACCATATATTTT. The encoded protein is CASSKGIGNTIYF.

The count of this clone is one. The chain is built from TRBV7-8 and TRBJ1-1; D not resolved. CDR1 and CDR2 from the germline V gene are SGHVS and FQNEAQ. With 5 bases removed from V and 1 base from J, the gap between germline ends came to 8 bases. The CDR3 contains 13 residues. CDR3 in amino acids: CASSPGPNTEAFF. CDR3 DNA sequence: TGTGCCAGCAGCCCTGGGCCGAACACTGAAGCTTTCTTT.